The TCR beta chain described here comes from a study of blood T cells in healthy people across ages. CDR3 size: 16 residues. The germline V gene has CDR1 MNHEY and CDR2 SVGAGI. No fewer than 6 micrograms of total RNA were isolated from every sample. Then a second PCR, running about 6 to 11 cycles, was carried out with a sample-barcoded 5' primer and a J-beta primer mix. In TCRdb, the 5' RACE reads were re-called with MiXCR into one record per CDR3 protein. Here the sample spans about 1,500,000 distinct CDR3 sequences, 28% being singletons. A note on this clonotype: The junction and the germline gene differ at one end; a read error may be behind it.

The chain combines TRBV6-5 with TRBJ2-3; perhaps TRBD2 as D (5 bases). The TCR comes from a woman aged 25 to 39 in good health. Material: blood. CDR3 sequence (DNA): TGTGCCAGCAGTTACTCTATGAGGGAGTTTGGAGATACGCGGTATTTT. Its translation is CASSYSMREFGDTRYF.